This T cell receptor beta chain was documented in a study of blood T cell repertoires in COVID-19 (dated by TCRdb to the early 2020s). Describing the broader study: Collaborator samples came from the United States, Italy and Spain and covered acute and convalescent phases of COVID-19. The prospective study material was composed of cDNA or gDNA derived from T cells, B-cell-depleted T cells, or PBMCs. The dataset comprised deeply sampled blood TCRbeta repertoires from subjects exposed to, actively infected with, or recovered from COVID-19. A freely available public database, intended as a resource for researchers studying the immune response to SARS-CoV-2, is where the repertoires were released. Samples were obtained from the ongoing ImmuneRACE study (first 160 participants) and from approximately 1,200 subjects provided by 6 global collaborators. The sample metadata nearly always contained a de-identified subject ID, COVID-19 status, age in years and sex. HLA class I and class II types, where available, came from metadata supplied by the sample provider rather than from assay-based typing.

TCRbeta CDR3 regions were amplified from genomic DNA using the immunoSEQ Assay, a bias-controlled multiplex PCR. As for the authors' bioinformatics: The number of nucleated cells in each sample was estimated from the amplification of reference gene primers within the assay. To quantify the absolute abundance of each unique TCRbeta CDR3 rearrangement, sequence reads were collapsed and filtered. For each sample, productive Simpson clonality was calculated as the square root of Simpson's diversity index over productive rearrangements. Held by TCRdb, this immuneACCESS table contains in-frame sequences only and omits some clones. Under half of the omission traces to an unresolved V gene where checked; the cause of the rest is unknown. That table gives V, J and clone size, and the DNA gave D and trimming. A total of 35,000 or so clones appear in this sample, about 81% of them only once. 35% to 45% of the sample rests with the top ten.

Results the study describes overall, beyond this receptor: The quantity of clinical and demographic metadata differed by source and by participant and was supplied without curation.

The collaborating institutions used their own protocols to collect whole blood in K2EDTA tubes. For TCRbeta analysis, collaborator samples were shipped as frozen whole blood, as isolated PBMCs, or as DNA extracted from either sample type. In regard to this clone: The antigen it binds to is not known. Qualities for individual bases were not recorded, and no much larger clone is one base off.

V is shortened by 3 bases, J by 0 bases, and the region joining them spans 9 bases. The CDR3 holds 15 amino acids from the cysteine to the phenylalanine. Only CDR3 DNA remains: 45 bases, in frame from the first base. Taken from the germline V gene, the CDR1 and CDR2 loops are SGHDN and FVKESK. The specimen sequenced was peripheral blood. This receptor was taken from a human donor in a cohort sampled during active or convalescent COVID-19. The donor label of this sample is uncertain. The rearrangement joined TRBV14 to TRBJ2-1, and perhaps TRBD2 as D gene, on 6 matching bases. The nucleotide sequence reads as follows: TGTGCCAGCAGCCAGGGACTTCTCTCCTACAATGAGCAGTTCTTC. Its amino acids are CASSQGLLSYNEQFF. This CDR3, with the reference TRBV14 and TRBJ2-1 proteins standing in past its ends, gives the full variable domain EAGVTQFPSHSVIEKGQTVTLRCDPISGHDNLYWYRRVMGKEIKFLLHFVKESKQDESGMPNNRFLAERTGGTYSTLKVQPAELEDSGVYFCASSQGLLSYNEQFFGPGTRLTVL.